This T cell receptor beta chain was identified during a study of PD-L1 blockade in urothelial cancer. Study summary: It was around 2014 that patients started atezolizumab at 1,200 mg intravenously every 3 weeks. Males with bladder-origin urothelial cancer made up about 85% of the roughly 29 patients. At 6 weeks and at 3 weeks (second dose) after treatment start, blood was analyzed.

The method was immunoSEQ multiplex PCR; TCRdb's version includes in-frame clones alone and lacks a portion of them. The table has more than 45,000 clones, about 91% seen once. Germline CDR1 SGHRS, CDR2 YFSETQ. Trimming took 1 base from V and 8 from J, leaving 15 bases between them. The CDR3 totals 15 residues. The V call is TRBV5-1, the J call TRBJ1-4; D is perhaps TRBD1 (5 bases). The receptor was isolated from a man aged 80 or over with urothelial cancer. This material consisted of PBMCs, taken around atezolizumab (anti-PD-L1) treatment. The CDR3 is CASSLSGGDGEKLFF. In DNA form, the CDR3 reads TGCGCCAGCAGCTTGTCGGGAGGGGACGGAGAAAAACTGTTTTTT.